Sequencing of this T cell receptor beta chain was carried out in a study of T cell responses to AZD1222 COVID-19 vaccine. Produced via immunoSEQ multiplex PCR; TCRdb's table is partial and in-frame only. The sample includes 150,000 or so clones, 80% to 95% of them seen just once. Per germline, CDR1 LNHDA and CDR2 SQIVND (reference sequence). V shed 10 bases and J shed 0 bases, with 10 bases lying between them. CDR3 size: 14 residues. The TCR comes from an adult in good health. V gene TRBV19 combines with J gene TRBJ1-6, with D possibly TRBD1 on 6 matching bases. Sample: peripheral blood, taken on day 0 of AZD1222 vaccination. The DNA of the CDR3 is TGTGCCACCTCGGACAGCTCCTATAATTCACCCCTCCACTTT. Translating it yields CATSDSSYNSPLHF.